Sequencing of this TCR beta chain was carried out in a study of cytomegalovirus exposure and HLA in healthy donors. Vbeta (60) and Jbeta (13) primers were used in the PCR. Produced via immunoSEQ multiplex PCR; TCRdb's table is partial and in-frame only. This table holds 170,000 or so clones, less than 85% found once. This clone was picked up a small number of times. In germline, CDR1 is ENHRY, CDR2 SYGVKD. V shed 2 bases and J shed 5 bases, with 9 bases lying between them. The CDR3 covers 13 residues. Sequencing input: PBMCs. The TCR sequence derives from a boy aged 5-17 years in good health and CMV-seronegative. The chain uses TRBV10-3 and TRBJ2-5, with D tentatively TRBD2 (6 bases). CDR3 protein: CAISEGGFETQYF. The CDR3 nucleotides are TGTGCCATCAGTGAGGGGGGGTTCGAGACCCAGTACTTC.